The 24 T cell receptor beta chains listed next were all sequenced from one sample in a study of cytomegalovirus exposure and HLA in healthy donors (dated by TCRdb to 2017 to 2019). Library construction relied on the immunoSEQ multiplex PCR assay. For the multiplex PCR, a mixture combining 60 forward primers for TCR Vbeta segments and 13 reverse primers for TCR Jbeta segments was used. This immuneACCESS table, as held by TCRdb, lists in-frame sequences with V and J called but not all clones. Of the missing ones, under half trace to an unresolved V gene in checked studies; the others have no known cause. Recorded for this sample are 80,000 to 100,000 clones; approximately 69% of them occurred a single time. Approximately 1.1% of the sample is taken by the ten largest. The sample was PBMCs. The receptors shown here come from a female donor in good health and CMV-seronegative.

J is TRBJ2-5 and V is TRBV7-6, with D perhaps TRBD2 (6 bases). Germline lookup yields CDR1 SGHVS and CDR2 FNYEAQ. Trimming shortened V by 4 bases and J by 3 bases, and 6 bases separated the two germline ends. The CDR3 has 12 residues. The CDR3: CASSWGEETQYF. DNA for the CDR3: TGTGCCAGCAGCTGGGGGGAAGAGACCCAGTACTTC.

Here the CDR3 reads CASSTRTSGSDEQFF. As DNA, the CDR3 is TGTGCCAGCAGCACCCGGACTAGCGGGAGCGATGAGCAGTTCTTC. This sequence joins TRBV13 and TRBJ2-1; TRBD2 matches 13 bases. With V trimmed by 5 bases and J by 8 bases, 6 bases remained unmatched. The CDR3 has 15 residues. Looked up from germline, CDR1 is PRHDT and CDR2 is FYEKMQ (reference sequence).

The chain recombines TRBV6-5 with TRBJ1-6; possibly TRBD1 for D (5 bases). The CDR3 sequence is 14 residues long. V lost 0 bases and J 7 bases, leaving 7 bases between the germline ends. The germline gives CDR1 MNHEY, CDR2 SVGAGI. CDR3 residues: CASSYSGVNSPLHF. The CDR3 DNA is TGTGCCAGCAGTTACTCAGGGGTCAATTCACCCCTCCACTTT.

The chain has TRBV7-9 and TRBJ2-6; D remains unclear. Germline assignment: CDR1 SEHNR and CDR2 FQNEAQ (reference sequence). This CDR3 spans 16 amino acids. Trimming cost V 6 bases and J 4 bases, with 16 bases left between them. The CDR3 is CASSTSRSGGANVLTF. The CDR3 bases are TGTGCCAGCAGTACGAGCAGGTCCGGAGGGGCCAACGTCCTGACTTTC.

The chain employs TRBV18 and TRBJ2-1; 11 nucleotides match TRBD2. V trimming: 4 bases; J trimming: 5 bases; junction bases outside the gene matches: 1. Germline V gene lookup returns CDR1 KGHSH and CDR2 LQKENI. The CDR3 is 14 residues long. For the CDR3, the DNA is TGTGCCAGCTCACTGGGACTAGCGGACAATGAGCAGTTCTTC. It codes for CASSLGLADNEQFF. The full variable domain, with the rest looked up from reference TRBV18 and TRBJ2-1, is NAGVMQNPRHLVRRRGQEARLRCSPMKGHSHVYWYRQLPEEGLKFMVYLQKENIIDESGMPKERFSAEFPKEGPSILRIQQVVRGDSAAYFCASSLGLADNEQFFGPGTRLTVL.

This clone was detected a few times. V usage is TRBV28 and J usage is TRBJ2-2; tentative D call: TRBD1 (5 bases). CDR1 is MDHEN and CDR2 is SYDVKM in the germline V gene. Trimming stripped 10 bases from V and 1 base from J, with 13 bases between. There are 14 residues in the CDR3. CDR3 residues: CATRGGQNTGELFF. In DNA form, the CDR3 reads TGTGCCACCAGAGGTGGACAGAACACCGGGGAGCTGTTTTTT.

The table lists this clone with a count of one. The V and J genes are TRBV15 and TRBJ2-7; D perhaps matches TRBD1 (6 bases). The CDR3 contains 12 residues. The germline V and J ends were trimmed by 8 bases and 3 bases, with 11 bases remaining between them. Per germline, CDR1 LNHNV and CDR2 YYDKDF (reference sequence). The CDR3 here is CATGDRYYEQYF. As DNA, the CDR3 is TGTGCCACCGGCGACAGGTACTACGAGCAGTACTTC.

For the CDR3, the DNA is TGTGCCAGCAGCTCCGCCGCCTATCGGTACAATGAGCAGTTCTTC. Translation: CASSSAAYRYNEQFF. The chain recombines TRBV7-8 with TRBJ2-1, with D hard to call. The CDR3 length is 15 residues. The germline gives CDR1 SGHVS, CDR2 FQNEAQ. The ends were cut back, 4 bases at V and 4 bases at J, with 14 bases in the middle.

There are a few counts of this clone. This chain links TRBV2 with TRBJ1-2, with 7 bases identical to TRBD1. CDR1 is SNHLY, CDR2 FYNNEI, per germline. This CDR3 comprises 13 residues. V lost 8 bases and J lost 8; bases outside the gene matches: 11. The CDR3 sequence: CASATGVFFGYTF. DNA for the CDR3: TGTGCCAGCGCCACAGGGGTATTTTTCGGCTACACCTTC.

This rearrangement joins TRBV30 to TRBJ2-3; the match to TRBD2 covers 11 bases. CDR3 length: 15 residues. The V and J ends lost 4 bases and 1 base, in that order; junction bases with no gene match: 4. Germline assignment: CDR1 GTSNPN and CDR2 SVGIG (reference sequence). The CDR3 here is CAWTPGLAGTDTQYF. As DNA, the CDR3 is TGTGCCTGGACGCCGGGACTAGCGGGCACAGATACGCAGTATTTT.

The genes are TRBV10-2 and TRBJ1-5, with 10 bases fitting TRBD1. CDR1 and CDR2 (germline): WSHSY, SAAADI. Losses at the gene ends were 10 bases for V and 1 base for J; bases not matched to a gene: 7. This CDR3 contains 15 residues. The CDR3 coding sequence is TGCGCCACCAGGACAGGGGGTGTAAGCAATCAGCCCCAGCATTTT. Translated, it gives CATRTGGVSNQPQHF.

This clone was seen only once. The chain is built from TRBV11-2 and TRBJ2-7; 8 nucleotides align to TRBD1. Germline loops: CDR1 SGHAT, CDR2 FQNNGV. CDR3 size: 15 residues. V was pared by 1 base and J by 2 bases, with 4 bases of the junction left unmatched. CDR3 DNA: TGTGCCAGCAGCTTAGGCGGGACAGGTGCCTACGAGCAGTACTTC. Translating it yields CASSLGGTGAYEQYF.

The chain recombines TRBV29-1 with TRBJ1-1; 7 nucleotides agree with TRBD1. This CDR3 spans 13 amino acids. Germline CDR1 reads SQVTM; CDR2 reads ANQGSEA. V was clipped by 0 bases and J by 6 bases; unmatched bases: 4. Here the CDR3 reads CSVEEGQGAEAFF. Written as DNA, the CDR3 is TGCAGCGTTGAAGAAGGGCAGGGGGCTGAAGCTTTCTTT.

This chain uses TRBV6-6 with TRBJ1-4; no reliable D call. The CDR3 totals 14 residues. V shed 5 bases and J shed 0 bases, with 7 bases lying between them. Germline V lookup: CDR1 MNHNY, CDR2 SVGAGI (reference sequence). In DNA form, the CDR3 reads TGTGCCAGCAGTGTGCGTGCAACTAATGAAAAACTGTTTTTT. Its protein product is CASSVRATNEKLFF.

This clone was counted a few times. This chain connects TRBV9 to TRBJ1-6, with unresolved D. Germline values: CDR1 SGDLS, CDR2 YYNGEE. The ends were cut back, 2 bases at V and 6 bases at J, with 9 bases in the middle. The CDR3 runs 14 residues. Written as DNA, the CDR3 is TGTGCCAGCAGCGTCGACTCACCTAATTCACCCCTCCACTTT. Encoded protein: CASSVDSPNSPLHF.

The chain has TRBV7-8 and TRBJ2-2, with unresolved D. With 2 bases removed from V and 7 bases from J, the gap between germline ends came to 11 bases. In germline, CDR1 is SGHVS, CDR2 FQNEAQ. The CDR3 loop spans 14 amino acids. The CDR3 loop is CASSLTRHSGELFF. As DNA, the CDR3 is TGTGCCAGCAGCTTAACTCGACACAGCGGGGAGCTGTTTTTT.

This sequence joins TRBV9 and TRBJ2-7, with TRBD2 matching over 12 bases. Trimming removed 4 bases from V and 6 bases from J; junction bases left unmatched: 11. The CDR3 consists of 16 residues. The germline V gene encodes CDR1 SGDLS and CDR2 YYNGEE. CDR3 amino acids: CASSPSKTSGSSEQYF. CDR3 DNA: TGTGCCAGCAGCCCATCCAAGACTAGCGGGAGTTCCGAGCAGTACTTC.

This clone was seen a handful of times. This sequence joins TRBV19 and TRBJ2-2, with 7 bases aligning to TRBD1. Germline CDR1 is LNHDA and CDR2 is SQIVND (reference sequence). This CDR3 is 14 amino acids long. J lost 5 bases, V lost 3 bases, and 3 bases had no gene match. The CDR3 bases are TGTGCCAGTAGTATTGGCAGGGGGACCGGGGAGCTGTTTTTT. Amino acid sequence: CASSIGRGTGELFF.

This sequence joins TRBV2 and TRBJ2-1; 10 bases align to TRBD2. CDR1 and CDR2 (germline): SNHLY, FYNNEI. Unmatched junction bases numbered 8, after V lost 6 bases and J lost 6 bases. The CDR3 extends over 15 amino acids. CDR3 DNA: TGTGCCAGCAGCTCCGGGACTAGCGCGGTCAATGAGCAGTTCTTC. It translates to CASSSGTSAVNEQFF.

The V call is TRBV9, the J call TRBJ1-5; 8 nucleotides align to TRBD1. Germline V gene data show CDR1 as SGDLS and CDR2 as YYNGEE. The CDR3 is 14 amino acids. J lost 4 bases, V lost 3 bases, and 3 bases had no gene match. The CDR3 spells CASSAGGLNQPQHF. CDR3 DNA sequence: TGTGCCAGCAGCGCAGGGGGCTTAAATCAGCCCCAGCATTTT.

CDR3 coding DNA: TGTGCCAGCTCACCGGGCCCCTCGCTTCAGCCCCAGCATTTT. Translated: CASSPGPSLQPQHF. The gene calls are TRBV18 and TRBJ1-5; D unresolved. V gave up 3 bases and J gave up 6 bases, with 12 bases separating them. Germline V gives CDR1 KGHSH, CDR2 LQKENI. The CDR3 is 14 residues long.

The chain has TRBV6-6 and TRBJ2-1; tentatively, D is TRBD2 (5 bases). This CDR3 contains 15 residues. Germline CDR1 MNHNY, CDR2 SVGAGI (reference sequence). Trimming pared 6 bases from V and 9 bases from J, leaving 21 bases between. DNA for the CDR3: TGTGCCAGCAGGCGGACCCCGGGCGGGTGGGGTGAGCAGTTCTTC. It specifies CASRRTPGGWGEQFF.

In DNA form, the CDR3 reads TGCGCCAGCAGCCCTGGGGGAGGGGATAATGAAAAACTGTTTTTT. Its protein product is CASSPGGGDNEKLFF. The chain couples TRBV5-1 to TRBJ1-4; a possible D gene is TRBD1 (5 bases). The CDR3 extends over 15 amino acids. Germline V gene lookup returns CDR1 SGHRS and CDR2 YFSETQ. The V and J ends lost 4 bases and 4 bases respectively, with 14 bases between them.

This clone was seen only a few times. This rearrangement joins TRBV5-6 to TRBJ1-2; the D gene is possibly TRBD1 (6 bases). Trimming cost V 2 bases and J 8 bases, with 10 bases left between them. Germline CDR1 is SGHDT and CDR2 is YYEEEE. This CDR3 region has 12 residues. The CDR3 DNA sequence: TGTGCCAGCAGCTTAGGGGGGGAAGGCTACACCTTC. Its translation: CASSLGGEGYTF.